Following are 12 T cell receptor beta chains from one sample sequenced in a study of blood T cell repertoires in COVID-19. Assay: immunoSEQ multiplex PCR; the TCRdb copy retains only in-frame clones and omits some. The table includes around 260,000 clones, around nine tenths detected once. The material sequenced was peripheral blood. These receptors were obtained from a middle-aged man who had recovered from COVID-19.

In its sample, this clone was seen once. The chain's CDR3 is CAWSLQGVLLNQPQHF. CDR3 sequence (DNA): TGTGCCTGGAGTCTACAGGGTGTACTACTCAATCAGCCCCAGCATTTT. The chain recombines TRBV30 with TRBJ1-5; D might be TRBD1 (6 bases). This CDR3 has 16 residues. Trimming cost V 2 bases and J 3 bases, with 17 bases left between them. Germline values: CDR1 GTSNPN, CDR2 SVGIG (reference sequence).

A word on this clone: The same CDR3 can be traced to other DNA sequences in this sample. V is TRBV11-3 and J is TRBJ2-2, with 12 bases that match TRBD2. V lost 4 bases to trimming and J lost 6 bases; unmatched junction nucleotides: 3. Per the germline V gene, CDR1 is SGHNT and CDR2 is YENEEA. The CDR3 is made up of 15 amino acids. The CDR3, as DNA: TGTGCCAGCAGCTATCTAGCGGGGGGGCCCGGGGAGCTGTTTTTT. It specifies CASSYLAGGPGELFF.

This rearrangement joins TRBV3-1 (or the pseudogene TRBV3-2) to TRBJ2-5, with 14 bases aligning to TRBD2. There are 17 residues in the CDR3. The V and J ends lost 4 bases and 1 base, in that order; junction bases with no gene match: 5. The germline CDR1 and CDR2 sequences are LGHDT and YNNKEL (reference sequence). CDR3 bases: TGTGCCAGCAGCCCAGGGACTAGCGGGGGACCCCAAGAGACCCAGTACTTC. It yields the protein CASSPGTSGGPQETQYF.

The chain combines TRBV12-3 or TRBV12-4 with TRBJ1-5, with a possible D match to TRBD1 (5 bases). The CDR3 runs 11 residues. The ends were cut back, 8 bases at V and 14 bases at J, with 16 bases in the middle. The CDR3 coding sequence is TGTGCCAGCTCGGGGGGGAGGGTAGAGCATTTT. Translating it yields CASSGGRVEHF.

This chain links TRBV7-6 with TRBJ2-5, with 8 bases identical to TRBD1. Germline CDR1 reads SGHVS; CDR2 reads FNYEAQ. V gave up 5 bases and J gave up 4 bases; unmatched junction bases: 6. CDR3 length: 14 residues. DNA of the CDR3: TGTGCCAGCAGCCAAGGACAGGGAAGAGAGACCCAGTACTTC. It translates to CASSQGQGRETQYF.

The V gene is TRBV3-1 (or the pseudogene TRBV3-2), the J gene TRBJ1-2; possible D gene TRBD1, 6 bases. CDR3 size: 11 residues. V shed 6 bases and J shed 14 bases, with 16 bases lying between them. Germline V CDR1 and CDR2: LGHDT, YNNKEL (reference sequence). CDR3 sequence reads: CASRGQQGRTF. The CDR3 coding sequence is TGTGCCAGCAGGGGGCAACAGGGAAGGACCTTC.

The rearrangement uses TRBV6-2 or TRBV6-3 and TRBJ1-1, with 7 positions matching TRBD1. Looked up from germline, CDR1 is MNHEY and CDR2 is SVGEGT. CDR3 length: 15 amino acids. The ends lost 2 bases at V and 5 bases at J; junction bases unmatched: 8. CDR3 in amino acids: CASSYQGTVLTEAFF. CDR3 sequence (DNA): TGTGCCAGCAGTTACCAAGGGACAGTTCTTACTGAAGCTTTCTTT.

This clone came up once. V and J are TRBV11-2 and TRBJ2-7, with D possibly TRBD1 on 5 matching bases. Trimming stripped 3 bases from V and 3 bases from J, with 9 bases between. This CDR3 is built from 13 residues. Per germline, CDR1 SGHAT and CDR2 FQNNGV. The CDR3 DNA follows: TGTGCCAGCAGCTTTGACAGACACTACGAGCAGTACTTC. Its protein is CASSFDRHYEQYF.

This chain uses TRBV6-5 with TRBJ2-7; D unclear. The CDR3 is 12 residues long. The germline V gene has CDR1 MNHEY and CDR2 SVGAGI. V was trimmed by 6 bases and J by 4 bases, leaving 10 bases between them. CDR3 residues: CASRPPGYEQYF. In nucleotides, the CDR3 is TGTGCCAGCAGACCGCCAGGATACGAGCAGTACTTC.

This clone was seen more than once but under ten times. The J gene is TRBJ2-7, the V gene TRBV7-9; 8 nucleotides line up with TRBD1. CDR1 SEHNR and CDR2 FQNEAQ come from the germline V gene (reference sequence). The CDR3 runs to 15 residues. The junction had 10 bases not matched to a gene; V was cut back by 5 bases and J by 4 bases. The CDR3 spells CASSSPPDRGYEQYF. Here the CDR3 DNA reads TGTGCCAGCAGCAGCCCTCCTGACAGGGGATACGAGCAGTACTTC.

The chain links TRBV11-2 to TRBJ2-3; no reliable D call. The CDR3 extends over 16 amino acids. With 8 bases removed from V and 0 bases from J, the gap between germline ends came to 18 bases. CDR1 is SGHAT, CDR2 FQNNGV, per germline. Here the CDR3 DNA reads TGTGCCAGCTTTGACGGTGTGGGCAGGAGCACAGATACGCAGTATTTT. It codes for CASFDGVGRSTDTQYF.

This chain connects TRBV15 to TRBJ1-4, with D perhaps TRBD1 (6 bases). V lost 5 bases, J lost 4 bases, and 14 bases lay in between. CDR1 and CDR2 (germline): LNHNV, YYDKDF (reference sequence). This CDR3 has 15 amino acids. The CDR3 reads CATSPNRAINEKLFF. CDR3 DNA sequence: TGTGCCACCAGCCCGAACAGGGCGATTAATGAAAAACTGTTTTTT.